A selection of T cell receptor beta chains follows, all from one sample in a study of CD8+ T cells in alopecia areata. Clones were sequenced by immunoSEQ multiplex PCR, and TCRdb holds only the in-frame ones, with some missing. Of about 160,000 clones listed, about 71% are singletons. The source was CD4+ T cells sorted from blood, collected at week 4, from a patient treated with tofacitinib. The source of these receptors is a human donor with alopecia areata. Each CDR3 is given with its conserved first and last residue. D genes are given only for firm matches. Where a row states a size, it is once, few, many or the class of an expanded clone; other rows omit it.

V: TRBV5-1
D: NA
size: NA
J: TRBJ2-2
CDR3: CASSLRVGELFF
DNA: TGCGCCAGCAGCTTGCGGGTCGGGGAGCTGTTTTTT

V: TRBV30
D: TRBD2
size: NA
J: TRBJ2-7
CDR3: CAQRLAGRHEQYF
DNA: TGTGCCCAGCGGCTAGCGGGGAGGCACGAGCAGTACTTC

V: TRBV9
D: NA
size: NA
J: TRBJ1-2
CDR3: CASSVAWQGHYGYTF
DNA: TGTGCCAGCAGCGTAGCATGGCAGGGCCACTATGGCTACACCTTC

V: TRBV30
D: NA
size: NA
J: TRBJ1-1
CDR3: CAWRGQNTEAFF
DNA: TGTGCCTGGAGGGGACAGAACACTGAAGCTTTCTTT

V: TRBV9
D: NA
size: NA
J: TRBJ1-2
CDR3: CASSAGWNYGYTF
DNA: TGTGCCAGCAGCGCAGGTTGGAACTATGGCTACACCTTC

V: TRBV7-2
D: NA
size: few
J: TRBJ1-3
CDR3: CASSDSTGSGNTIYF
DNA: TGTGCCAGCAGCGATTCGACAGGCTCTGGAAACACCATATATTTT

V: TRBV10-2
D: NA
size: NA
J: TRBJ2-5
CDR3: CASSVPGGTQYF
DNA: TGCGCCAGCAGTGTCCCCGGGGGGACCCAGTACTTC

V: TRBV5-6
D: TRBD1
size: NA
J: TRBJ2-7
CDR3: CASRQGQETYEQYF
DNA: TGTGCCAGCAGGCAGGGACAGGAGACCTACGAGCAGTACTTC

V: TRBV4-1
D: NA
size: once
J: TRBJ2-1
CDR3: CASSQDAEGWGNEQFF
DNA: TGCGCCAGCAGCCAAGATGCCGAGGGGTGGGGGAATGAGCAGTTCTTC

V: TRBV4-1
D: NA
size: NA
J: TRBJ2-3
CDR3: CASSPQGGDTQYF
DNA: TGCGCCAGCAGCCCTCAAGGCGGAGATACGCAGTATTTT

V: TRBV27
D: NA
size: NA
J: TRBJ2-2
CDR3: CASSFKPNTGELFF
DNA: TGTGCCAGCAGTTTTAAACCGAACACCGGGGAGCTGTTTTTT

V: TRBV11-2
D: NA
size: few
J: TRBJ1-2
CDR3: CASSLAWGGGYTF
DNA: TGTGCCAGCAGCTTAGCGTGGGGTGGTGGCTACACCTTC

V: TRBV13
D: TRBD1
size: NA
J: TRBJ2-7
CDR3: CASSLRDRSTYEQYF
DNA: TGTGCCAGCAGCTTAAGGGACAGGAGCACCTACGAGCAGTACTTC

V: TRBV15
D: NA
size: NA
J: TRBJ1-2
CDR3: CATSIPGLEGYTF
DNA: TGTGCCACCAGCATCCCGGGGCTGGAAGGCTACACCTTC

V: TRBV7-2
D: NA
size: few
J: TRBJ2-7
CDR3: CASSSFSGVYEQYF
DNA: TGTGCCAGCAGCTCCTTTTCAGGGGTCTACGAGCAGTACTTC